This TCR beta chain was documented in a study of beta chain features in type 1 diabetes (dated by TCRdb to the late 2010s). For the study in its entirety: Mean age, gender distribution, total cell number and subset yield were not different between patients and healthy donors. In the study, TCRB repertoires of sorted circulating CD4+ T cell subsets from recently diagnosed type 1 diabetes patients were compared with those of matched healthy donors. Whereas all 28 donors provided naive and central memory subsets, regulatory and stem cell-like memory subsets were isolated from just 8 patients and roughly 8 healthy donors. A total of around 110,000,000 sorted cells were examined across all samples, and a strong correlation was observed between cell number per subset and RNA yield.

This clone was recorded a few times. There is no known antigen for this receptor. Per-base quality was not reported, and no clone a single base away is much larger than it. V ends up 6 bases short and J 3 bases short, with an unmatched junction base count of 9. CDR1 SQVTM and CDR2 ANQGSEA were looked up in the germline V gene. Reading from cysteine to phenylalanine, the CDR3 counts 14 amino acids. Only CDR3 DNA remains: 42 bases, in frame from the first base. General study outcomes and caveats: Because cDNA was sequenced instead of genomic DNA, activated cells with high expression could be over-represented, although the groups did not differ in activation or CD3 levels. Because the HLA sub-analyses included only small numbers of individuals, any influence of HLA type on TCRB rearrangement was left unresolved. Shorter templates might have been favored by PCR, but patient and control samples were amplified and corrected together, so both groups would have been affected equally by any skew. Type 1 diabetes patients showed a moderate but significant shortening of TCRB CDR3 length in all four CD4+ subsets. Naive, central memory and regulatory TCRB repertoires appeared to be more alike among patients than among healthy donors. Patients with type 1 diabetes made fewer insertions and deleted more nucleotides at VDJ recombination sites, implying thymic rearrangement abnormalities.

All of the isolated RNA was reverse transcribed with the High Capacity cDNA Reverse Transcription Kit, so expressed TCRB transcripts were sequenced. Naive, central memory and regulatory T cell samples underwent deep immunoSEQ sequencing, averaging roughly 3.5 million total reads per sample. Sorted cells were lysed in RLT buffer, and RNA was extracted using DNase-treated RNeasy Micro or Mini kits according to cell number. To prevent cross-contamination, every cell subset was processed on its own, while patient and healthy donor samples were processed together. TCRB sequences were amplified from cDNA with the immunoSEQ multiplex PCR, producing 87-bp fragments spanning the CDR3 region. The amplicons were sequenced using the Illumina HiSeq platform. Regarding the original processing steps: Synthetic template baselines were used to correct PCR bias computationally, reads within Hamming distance 2 were collapsed together, and singletons that could not be merged were discarded. Reads were aligned to IMGT to assign V, D and J genes, CDR3 length, and insertions or deletions at six rearrangement sites. Within each subset, clonotype counts were normalized to sorted cell number, after which true diversity and Gini coefficients were computed with the tcR R package. Repertoire sharing was quantified using the overlap coefficient calculated on TCRB nucleotide sequences. As a proxy for the pre-selection repertoire, out-of-frame TCRB sequences from naive cells were analyzed. TCRdb limited this immuneACCESS table to in-frame rearrangements with V and J called. A share of clones is missing; checked studies link under half to unresolved V genes, and the rest is unexplained. Clone size and the V and J calls come from that table; the DNA yielded D and trimming. For this sample there are some 400,000 clones; about 15% appear just once. The ten largest clonotypes hold 0.019% of the sample.

Each donor gave one peripheral blood draw, averaging about 120 mL, which was collected into heparinised tubes. A BD FACSAria II and a panel including CD45RO, CCR7, CD25, CD127, CD95 and CD27 were used to sort naive, central memory, regulatory and stem cell-like memory CD4+ T cells. Purity was above 98% for every sorted population. Right away, PBMCs were isolated by Lymphoprep density gradient centrifugation and were stained directly, with no culture step. To minimize batch effects, samples were stained and sorted in pairs, one healthy donor with one patient per experiment. The sample comprised naive CD4+ T cells from blood. The sample's cell subset or site label, decoded: true naive CD4+ T cells. This sequence was found in a woman aged 18-29 years in good health. This chain is built from TRBV29-1 and TRBJ1-2, with 8 middle bases fitting TRBD1. The DNA reads as follows: TGCAGCGTCGTCACGCCGGGACAGGACTATGGCTACACCTTC. Its protein is CSVVTPGQDYGYTF.